The 19 T cell receptor beta chains given below trace back to one sample, sequenced in a study of cytomegalovirus exposure and HLA in healthy donors. The PCR used 60 Vbeta and 13 Jbeta primers. Some clones are missing from TCRdb's copy, which holds only in-frame ones; the method was immunoSEQ multiplex PCR. This table holds approximately 130,000 clones, 78% found once. The sequencing sample was made of PBMCs. The receptors derive from a woman aged 40 to 55 in good health and CMV-seronegative.

This chain links TRBV14 with TRBJ2-1; D is possibly TRBD2 (6 bases). V was shortened by 4 bases and J by 4 bases, with 17 bases between the two germline ends. This CDR3 is built from 16 residues. CDR1 and CDR2 (germline): SGHDN, FVKESK. The CDR3 reads CASSPGLWPTYNEQFF. In DNA, the CDR3 is TGTGCCAGCAGCCCGGGACTGTGGCCCACGTACAATGAGCAGTTCTTC.

This clone was observed a handful of times. V gene TRBV5-1 combines with J gene TRBJ2-5; tentative D call: TRBD1 (6 bases). The J call may not be correct, given that the DNA end is closer to TRBJ2-7. The CDR3 covers 13 residues. Germline CDR1 and CDR2: SGHRS and YFSETQ. The CDR3 protein is CASNPGVTHEQYF. In nucleotides, the CDR3 is TGCGCCAGCAACCCAGGGGTAACCCACGAGCAGTACTTC.

The chain couples TRBV7-9 to TRBJ1-1; 7 bases map to TRBD1. The junction had 11 bases not matched to a gene; V was cut back by 5 bases and J by 2 bases. The germline V gene has CDR1 SEHNR and CDR2 FQNEAQ (reference sequence). CDR3 length equals 16 residues. The CDR3 sequence is CASSPPTTGLNTEAFF. DNA for the CDR3: TGTGCCAGCAGCCCGCCAACGACAGGGCTTAACACTGAAGCTTTCTTT. Supplemented by reference TRBV7-9 and TRBJ1-1, the full variable domain reads DTGVSQNPRHKITKRGQNVTFRCDPISEHNRLYWYRQTLGQGPEFLTYFQNEAQLEKSRLLSDRFSAERPKGSFSTLEIQRTEQGDSAMYLCASSPPTTGLNTEAFFGQGTRLTVV.

The V call is TRBV14, the J call TRBJ1-2; D unresolved. Germline lookup yields CDR1 SGHDN and CDR2 FVKESK. Trimming shortened V by 1 base and J by 8 bases, and 11 bases separated the two germline ends. This CDR3 is 13 amino acids long. For the CDR3, the DNA is TGTGCCAGCAGCCAAGTCAACGCGTGGGGCTACACCTTC. Protein: CASSQVNAWGYTF.

This clone was observed a handful of times. This sequence joins TRBV27 and TRBJ2-6; TRBD1 aligns across 12 bases. Trimming at V came to 4 bases and at J to 0 bases, leaving 4 bases not matched to a gene. Per germline, CDR1 MNHEY and CDR2 SMNVEV (reference sequence). This CDR3 is built from 18 residues. As DNA, the CDR3 is TGTGCCAGCAGTTCCGGGACAGGGGGCTTCTCTGGGGCCAACGTCCTGACTTTC. As protein: CASSSGTGGFSGANVLTF. Looking up the rest from reference TRBV27 and TRBJ2-6 gives the full variable domain: EAQVTQNPRYLITVTGKKLTVTCSQNMNHEYMSWYRQDPGLGLRQIYYSMNVEVTDKGDVPEGYKVSRKEKRNFPLILESPSPNQTSLYFCASSSGTGGFSGANVLTFGAGSRLTVL.

The chain recombines TRBV18 with TRBJ2-7; D is unresolved. The CDR3 spans 14 residues. CDR1 and CDR2 (germline): KGHSH, LQKENI. Trimming shortened V by 2 bases and J by 3 bases, and 11 bases separated the two germline ends. CDR3: CASSPSGGNYEQYF. As DNA, the CDR3 is TGTGCCAGCTCACCATCAGGTGGTAACTACGAGCAGTACTTC.

This sequence joins TRBV29-1 and TRBJ1-2; TRBD1 matches 7 bases. This CDR3 is 14 amino acids long. CDR1 is SQVTM, CDR2 ANQGSEA, per germline. V was pared by 1 base and J by 4 bases, with 6 bases of the junction left unmatched. DNA of the CDR3: TGCAGCGTTGAAGGGGGACAGATTCCCTATGGCTACACCTTC. This translates into CSVEGGQIPYGYTF. The full variable domain, rest sourced from reference TRBV29-1 and TRBJ1-2, is SAVISQKPSRDICQRGTSLTIQCQVDSQVTMMFWYRQQPGQSLTLIATANQGSEATYESGFVIDKFPISRPNLTFSTLTVSNMSPEDSSIYLCSVEGGQIPYGYTFGSGTRLTVV.

The J gene is TRBJ1-2, the V gene TRBV5-5, with D perhaps matching TRBD1 (5 bases). Germline V gives CDR1 SGHKS, CDR2 YYEKEE (reference sequence). Trimming took off 4 bases at V and 7 bases at J, with 11 bases between the two ends. The CDR3 has 12 residues. In nucleotides, the CDR3 is TGTGCCAGCAGCATATGGGGGGGTGGCTACACCTTC. Its protein product is CASSIWGGGYTF.

The gene calls are TRBV7-7 and TRBJ2-1; tentatively, D is TRBD2 (5 bases). The CDR3 sequence is 13 residues long. Germline V gene sequence: CDR1 SSHAT, CDR2 FNYEAQ (reference sequence). V was shortened by 4 bases and J by 6 bases, with 10 bases between the two germline ends. The CDR3 sequence is CASSSTRTNEQFF. The CDR3 region has the DNA TGTGCCAGCAGCTCCACTAGAACCAATGAGCAGTTCTTC.

In regard to this clone: Mismatch with germline at one junction end may stem from a read error. The chain is built from TRBV25-1 and TRBJ2-4; the match to TRBD1 covers 8 bases. Germline V CDR1 and CDR2: MGHDK, SYGVNS. CDR3 length: 15 amino acids. In DNA, the CDR3 is TGTGCCAGCAGTCCAGGGGGCAGTGCCAAAAACAGTCAGTACTTC. Translated: CASSPGGSAKNSQYF. The full variable domain, completed using reference TRBV25-1 and TRBJ2-4, is EADIYQTPRYLVIGTGKKITLECSQTMGHDKMYWYQQDPGMELHLIHYSYGVNSTEKGDLSSESTVSRIRTEHFPLTLESARPSHTSQYLCASSPGGSAKNSQYFGAGTRLSVL.

This clone turned up a few times. The chain has TRBV7-9 and TRBJ1-4, with 8 bases identical to TRBD1. Looked up from germline, CDR1 is SEHNR and CDR2 is FQNEAQ (reference sequence). V trimming: 3 bases; J trimming: 0 bases; junction bases outside the gene matches: 3. This CDR3 comprises 16 residues. CDR3 in DNA: TGTGCCAGCAGCTTCGGACAGGGCGCAACTAATGAAAAACTGTTTTTT. Translated: CASSFGQGATNEKLFF.

The genes are TRBV5-6 and TRBJ2-3, with 10 bases that match TRBD2. Germline values: CDR1 SGHDT, CDR2 YYEEEE. J lost 0 bases, V lost 0 bases, and 4 bases had no gene match. The CDR3 totals 17 residues. The CDR3 loop is CASSLDKTSGSTDTQYF. Written as DNA, the CDR3 is TGTGCCAGCAGCTTGGACAAGACTAGCGGGAGCACAGATACGCAGTATTTT.

This clone has only a few counts. CDR3: CAWSDTGAPNTGELFF. In DNA, the CDR3 is TGTGCCTGGAGTGATACAGGGGCTCCGAACACCGGGGAGCTGTTTTTT. The V call is TRBV30, the J call TRBJ2-2, with 7 bases matching TRBD1. CDR1 is GTSNPN, CDR2 SVGIG, per germline (reference sequence). V lost 1 base, J lost 0 bases, and 5 bases stayed unmatched. CDR3 size: 16 residues.

The rearrangement joins TRBV28 to TRBJ2-3, with TRBD2 identical over 8 bases. With 8 bases clipped from V and 0 bases from J, the junction kept 4 bases outside the gene matches. This CDR3 comprises 14 residues. Per the germline V gene, CDR1 is MDHEN and CDR2 is SYDVKM. CDR3 loop: CASFQRGSTDTQYF. In nucleotides, the CDR3 is TGTGCCAGCTTTCAGCGGGGGAGCACAGATACGCAGTATTTT.

CDR3 bases: TGCGCCAGCAGCTCTGCCGGCACCGGGGAGCTGTTTTTT. Amino acid sequence: CASSSAGTGELFF. The chain employs TRBV5-1 and TRBJ2-2; D not certain. Germline CDR1 SGHRS, CDR2 YFSETQ. The CDR3 runs 13 residues. Between the trimmed V and J ends, which lost 3 bases and 4 bases, there was a span of 7 bases. The whole variable domain, remainder taken from reference TRBV5-1 and TRBJ2-2, is KAGVTQTPRYLIKTRGQQVTLSCSPISGHRSVSWYQQTPGQGLQFLFEYFSETQRNKGNFPGRFSGRQFSNSRSEMNVSTLELGDSALYLCASSSAGTGELFFGEGSRLTVL.

The chain is built from TRBV15 and TRBJ2-5, with 12 bases fitting TRBD2. Germline trimming cut 0 bases from V and 4 bases from J; bases unmatched to any gene: 3. This CDR3 has 16 residues. CDR1 is LNHNV and CDR2 is YYDKDF in the germline V gene (reference sequence). CDR3 loop: CATSRDQLAGGETQYF. The CDR3 DNA is TGTGCCACCAGCAGAGATCAACTAGCGGGAGGAGAGACCCAGTACTTC.

This clone was seen more than once but under ten times. The rearrangement uses TRBV28 and TRBJ2-7, with TRBD2 as a possible D gene (6 bases). V was clipped by 1 base and J by 2 bases, with 12 bases between them. The CDR3 is 15 amino acids. Germline CDR1 reads MDHEN; CDR2 reads SYDVKM. CDR3 nucleotide sequence: TGTGCCAGCAGTTTATTGACACGGAGGGCCTACGAGCAGTACTTC. Translation: CASSLLTRRAYEQYF.

The gene calls are TRBV4-2 and TRBJ2-1, with TRBD2 matching over 9 bases. The CDR3 covers 17 residues. CDR1 and CDR2 (germline): LGHNA, YNFKEQ. The junction had 13 bases not matched to a gene; V was cut back by 0 bases and J by 10 bases. CDR3 nucleotides: TGTGCCAGCAGCCAAGAAGGTATGACTAGCGGTACCTGGGAGCAGTTCTTC. It specifies CASSQEGMTSGTWEQFF.

The CDR3 protein is CASNLAGRNEQFF. In DNA, the CDR3 is TGTGCCAGCAACCTAGCTGGTCGCAATGAGCAGTTCTTC. J is TRBJ2-1 and V is TRBV2; possibly TRBD2 for D (5 bases). Trimming pared 7 bases from V and 6 bases from J, leaving 13 bases between. There are 13 residues in the CDR3. Per germline, CDR1 SNHLY and CDR2 FYNNEI.